A single sample is the source of the 28 T cell receptor beta chains below, sequenced in a study of blood T cells in healthy people across ages. For the second PCR, which ran for roughly 6 to 11 cycles, a sample-barcoded 5' primer and a J-beta primer mix were used. A single record per CDR3 protein comes from TCRdb applying MiXCR to the 5' RACE reads. The table records some 790,000 distinct CDR3 sequences, under 35% of them present only once. The sample consisted of blood. Receptors originate from a woman of 80 years or more in good health.

Comment on this clonotype: Given a much more abundant clone one base away, this may be a read error. The rearrangement joins TRBV12-3 or TRBV12-4 to TRBJ2-7; TRBD1 matches at 9 bases. There are 17 residues in the CDR3. The junction had 9 bases not matched to a gene; V was cut back by 3 bases and J by 0 bases. The CDR3 nucleotides read TGTGCCAGCAGTTTTATTGGTGGACAGGGGAGCTCCTACGAGCAGTACTTC. Its protein is CASSFIGGQGSSYEQYF.

This clonotype was counted ten times or more. The V gene is TRBV11-2, the J gene TRBJ2-5, with D hard to call. The length of the CDR3 is 16 residues. Per germline, CDR1 SGHAT and CDR2 FQNNGV. Trimming left V 3 bases short and J 1 base short, with 15 bases between. The CDR3 spells CASSFQALGPQETQYF. DNA for the CDR3: TGTGCCAGCAGCTTTCAGGCGCTTGGGCCCCAAGAGACCCAGTACTTC.

Concerning this clonotype: A much larger clone differs by one base, so this may be a read error. This sequence joins TRBV4-3 and TRBJ2-1; 7 nucleotides line up with TRBD2. V lost 4 bases and J lost 13; bases outside the gene matches: 13. Germline loops: CDR1 LGHNA, CDR2 YSLEER. The length of the CDR3 is 14 residues. This CDR3 reads CASSPGGGWETQFF. The CDR3 bases are TGCGCCAGCAGCCCCGGCGGGGGATGGGAGACCCAGTTCTTC.

This clonotype showed up many times. This chain links TRBV20-1 with TRBJ1-1; D gene uncertain. Germline V CDR1 and CDR2: DFQATT, SNEGSKA (reference sequence). The CDR3 is 13 amino acids. Trimming stripped 5 bases from V and 6 bases from J, with 16 bases between. CDR3 nucleotide sequence: TGCAGTGCTTATCGGACGAAAGGCGCTGAAGCTTTCTTT. Its protein product is CSAYRTKGAEAFF.

The chain has TRBV12-3 or TRBV12-4 and TRBJ2-3, with TRBD2 as a possible D gene (5 bases). The CDR3 length is 15 residues. Trimming left V 3 bases short and J 4 bases short, with 14 bases between. The CDR3 reads CASSFSGSSADTQYF. Written as DNA, the CDR3 is TGTGCCAGCAGTTTTTCGGGATCGAGCGCAGATACGCAGTATTTT.

For this clonotype: Since a much larger clone is just one base distant, this may be a read error. The chain couples TRBV20-1 to TRBJ1-1; D might be TRBD1 (6 bases). Germline V gives CDR1 DFQATT, CDR2 SNEGSKA (reference sequence). This CDR3 is 15 amino acids long. This CDR3 reads CSTRDLGQRNTEAFF. Written as DNA, the CDR3 is TGCAGTACTAGAGATCTCGGACAGAGGAACACTGAAGCTTTCTTT.

A remark on this clonotype: Since a much larger clone is just one base distant, this may be a read error. The chain has TRBV5-6 and TRBJ1-5, with 7 bases fitting TRBD1. Germline V lookup: CDR1 SGHDT, CDR2 YYEEEE. The V segment lost 4 bases and the J segment 11 bases; nucleotides outside the gene matches: 18. This CDR3 is 16 amino acids long. CDR3 nucleotide sequence: TGTGCCAGCAGCAGCCGGGACCAGGGGGGAGGCCAGTCCCAGCATTTT. Its protein product is CASSSRDQGGGQSQHF.

The V gene is TRBV7-3, the J gene TRBJ2-1, with 8 nucleotides matching TRBD2. Germline assignment: CDR1 SGHTA and CDR2 FQGTGA. The CDR3 extends over 15 amino acids. V lost 4 bases to trimming and J lost 9 bases; unmatched junction nucleotides: 11. The CDR3 reads CASSYGKVAGCEQFF. The DNA for the CDR3 is TGTGCCAGCAGCTATGGGAAGGTAGCGGGGTGTGAGCAGTTCTTC.

This clonotype was seen many times. The chain employs TRBV29-1 and TRBJ1-2; D uncertain. There are 17 residues in the CDR3. Germline V gene lookup returns CDR1 SQVTM and CDR2 ANQGSEA. Trimming shortened V by 0 bases and J by 4 bases, and 21 bases separated the two germline ends. CDR3 coding DNA: TGCAGCGTTGAAGATTCGGGGTTTGGGCAACGGGTCTATGGCTACACCTTC. Its protein product is CSVEDSGFGQRVYGYTF.

A few counts support this clonotype. At one end, the junction sequence differs from germline, possibly due to a read error. The rearrangement links TRBV5-1 to TRBJ2-2; D may be TRBD1 (6 bases). This CDR3 spans 14 amino acids. In germline, CDR1 is SGHRS, CDR2 YFSETQ. Written as DNA, the CDR3 is TGCGCCAGCAGCCGGACAGTTAGTGTCGGGGAGCGGTTTTTT. Amino acid sequence: CASSRTVSVGERFF. The variable domain in full, with the rest retrieved from reference TRBV5-1 and TRBJ2-2, is KAGVTQTPRYLIKTRGQQVTLSCSPISGHRSVSWYQQTPGQGLQFLFEYFSETQRNKGNFPGRFSGRQFSNSRSEMNVSTLELGDSALYLCASSRTVSVGERFFGEGSRLTVL.

This chain links TRBV18 with TRBJ2-6; D call uncertain. The V and J ends lost 4 bases and 0 bases respectively, with 16 bases between them. The CDR3 has 18 residues. Germline lookup yields CDR1 KGHSH and CDR2 LQKENI. CDR3 protein: CASSLRQNLYSGANVLTF. CDR3 DNA sequence: TGTGCCAGCTCACTTCGGCAGAACTTATACTCTGGGGCCAACGTCCTGACTTTC. Variable domain in full (rest from reference TRBV18 and TRBJ2-6): NAGVMQNPRHLVRRRGQEARLRCSPMKGHSHVYWYRQLPEEGLKFMVYLQKENIIDESGMPKERFSAEFPKEGPSILRIQQVVRGDSAAYFCASSLRQNLYSGANVLTFGAGSRLTVL.

Regarding this clonotype: An end of the junction differs from the germline gene, which may be a read error. The rearrangement links TRBV12-3 or TRBV12-4 to TRBJ1-1; 7 bases are shared with TRBD1. CDR3 length: 13 amino acids. The CDR3 protein is CASSSTGNTVAFF. The CDR3 region has the DNA TGTGCCAGCAGTTCGACAGGGAACACTGTAGCTTTCTTT.

Many counts were recorded for this clonotype. The J gene is TRBJ2-1, the V gene TRBV12-3 or TRBV12-4, with TRBD2 matching over 10 bases. This CDR3 is 15 amino acids long. V shed 2 bases and J 7 bases; nucleotides not matched to a gene: 5. The DNA of the CDR3 is TGTGCCAGCAGTTTACGGAGCGGGGGGGTTAATGAGCAGTTCTTC. Protein sequence: CASSLRSGGVNEQFF.

The genes are TRBV18 and TRBJ2-5, with D maybe TRBD1 (6 bases). Germline loops: CDR1 KGHSH, CDR2 LQKENI. The CDR3 has 14 residues. Deletions cut 10 bases from V and 2 bases from J, with 17 bases between. CDR3 in amino acids: CATQRGQGQETQYF. CDR3 nucleotides: TGTGCCACCCAAAGAGGGCAGGGGCAAGAGACCCAGTACTTC. Full variable domain (outside the CDR3, taken from reference TRBV18 and TRBJ2-5): NAGVMQNPRHLVRRRGQEARLRCSPMKGHSHVYWYRQLPEEGLKFMVYLQKENIIDESGMPKERFSAEFPKEGPSILRIQQVVRGDSAAYFCATQRGQGQETQYFGPGTRLLVL.

This chain links TRBV7-2 with TRBJ1-1, with 10 bases fitting TRBD1. The germline V gene encodes CDR1 SGHTA and CDR2 FQGNSA. V dropped 0 bases and J dropped 7; count of bases not matched to a gene: 8. This CDR3 has 16 amino acids. As DNA, the CDR3 is TGTGCCAGCAGCTTAGCGGGTTCCGGGACAGGGGTTGAAGCTTTCTTT. Translating gives CASSLAGSGTGVEAFF.

This clonotype came up many times. The chain couples TRBV5-1 to TRBJ1-4, with D possibly TRBD1 on 6 matching bases. The CDR3 loop spans 14 amino acids. Per germline, CDR1 SGHRS and CDR2 YFSETQ. V was clipped by 5 bases and J by 2 bases, with 10 bases between them. CDR3 sequence reads: CASSTGRTNEKLFF. In DNA, the CDR3 is TGCGCCAGCAGTACAGGGAGGACTAATGAAAAACTGTTTTTT.

This clonotype appeared a few times. The chain joins TRBV15 to TRBJ2-7, with a weak D call TRBD2 (5 bases). The CDR3 length is 14 residues. V shed 1 base and J shed 7 bases, with 14 bases lying between them. The germline CDR1 and CDR2 sequences are LNHNV and YYDKDF (reference sequence). CDR3 sequence reads: CATSRARRRNEQYF. CDR3 DNA: TGTGCCACCAGCAGAGCCCGGAGGCGGAATGAGCAGTACTTC.

The CDR3 here is CASSLDSWGEVTQYF. Here the CDR3 DNA reads TGTGCCAGCAGCTTGGACAGTTGGGGGGAGGTGACCCAGTACTTC. The chain combines TRBV5-5 with TRBJ2-5; a weak D match, TRBD2 (6 bases). There are 15 residues in the CDR3. Germline assignment: CDR1 SGHKS and CDR2 YYEKEE (reference sequence). V was clipped by 0 bases and J by 7 bases, with 16 bases between them.

The chain employs TRBV10-3 and TRBJ2-3; D is possibly TRBD1 (5 bases). The V end was cut by 11 bases, the J end by 0 bases, with 12 bases between. This CDR3 has 13 residues. The germline gives CDR1 ENHRY, CDR2 SYGVKD. This chain's CDR3 is CAVLDTSTDTQYF. The CDR3 DNA reads as TGTGCCGTCTTGGACACAAGCACAGATACGCAGTATTTT.

This clonotype was observed many times. The rearrangement links TRBV7-2 to TRBJ2-7; maybe TRBD1 (6 bases). CDR1 SGHTA and CDR2 FQGNSA come from the germline V gene. This CDR3 has 15 residues. The V end lost 5 bases, the J end lost 1 base, and 15 bases lay between the germline ends. CDR3 in amino acids: CASSEGHLPSYEQYF. DNA of the CDR3: TGTGCCAGCAGCGAGGGACACCTCCCTTCCTACGAGCAGTACTTC.

On this clonotype itself: Relative to the germline gene, one junction end is altered; a read error may explain this. This chain uses TRBV5-1 with TRBJ1-3; 8 bases are shared with TRBD1. The CDR3 runs 15 residues. Germline V gene data show CDR1 as SGHRS and CDR2 as YFSETQ. The CDR3 loop reads CACSWDRNSGNTIYF. The CDR3 DNA reads TGCGCCTGCAGCTGGGACAGGAACTCTGGAAACACCATATATTTT. Supplemented by reference TRBV5-1 and TRBJ1-3, the full variable domain reads KAGVTQTPRYLIKTRGQQVTLSCSPISGHRSVSWYQQTPGQGLQFLFEYFSETQRNKGNFPGRFSGRQFSNSRSEMNVSTLELGDSALYLCACSWDRNSGNTIYFGEGSWLTVV.

V and J are TRBV5-1 and TRBJ1-2, with 7 bases identical to TRBD1. J was trimmed by 7 bases and V by 4 bases; bases with no gene match: 13. Germline CDR1 is SGHRS and CDR2 is YFSETQ. This CDR3 is 15 amino acids long. For the CDR3, the DNA is TGCGCCAGCAGCCAGACAGGGCCCCACGCGGGTGGCTACACCTTC. Residues: CASSQTGPHAGGYTF.

This clonotype was seen repeatedly, ten times or more. This chain connects TRBV20-1 to TRBJ2-3; the D is unclear. Deletions cut 1 base from V and 5 bases from J, with 10 bases between. CDR1 and CDR2 from the germline V gene are DFQATT and SNEGSKA (reference sequence). CDR3 length: 13 amino acids. CDR3 in amino acids: CSARGRVVDTQYF. Here the CDR3 DNA reads TGCAGTGCTAGAGGACGGGTAGTAGATACGCAGTATTTT.

The sample holds one count of this clonotype. This sequence may be a read error, since a much larger clone differs from it by one base. The rearrangement links TRBV12-3 or TRBV12-4 to TRBJ2-3, with 12 bases identical to TRBD2. CDR3 length equals 16 residues. This CDR3 is CASSKTSGGPTDAQYF. DNA for the CDR3: TGTGCCAGCAGCAAGACTAGCGGGGGTCCCACAGATGCGCAGTATTTT.

The V and J genes are TRBV11-2 and TRBJ1-2, with 8 bases lining up with TRBD1. The junction had 6 bases not matched to a gene; V was cut back by 5 bases and J by 4 bases. Germline loops: CDR1 SGHAT, CDR2 FQNNGV. The CDR3 runs 14 residues. The CDR3 spells CASSIDRGLYGYTF. In DNA, the CDR3 is TGTGCCAGCAGCATTGACAGGGGACTCTATGGCTACACCTTC.

This clonotype was seen at least ten times. The chain carries TRBV27 and TRBJ2-3; 7 nucleotides line up with TRBD1. V lost 5 bases, J lost 0 bases, and 8 bases stayed unmatched. CDR3 length equals 16 residues. The germline CDR1 and CDR2 sequences are MNHEY and SMNVEV (reference sequence). The CDR3 spells CASSPADRASTDTQYF. CDR3 sequence (DNA): TGTGCCAGCAGTCCCGCAGACAGGGCCAGCACAGATACGCAGTATTTT.

This clonotype was observed a handful of times. The V gene is TRBV11-3, the J gene TRBJ2-4, with a tentative D call TRBD1 (6 bases). The V end was cut by 2 bases, the J end by 3 bases, with 11 bases between. The CDR3 is 15 residues long. Germline CDR1 SGHNT, CDR2 YENEEA. The CDR3 protein is CASSLNLQGKNIQYF. CDR3 DNA: TGTGCCAGCAGCTTAAATTTACAGGGCAAAAACATTCAGTACTTC.

A note on this clonotype: Germline and junction disagree at one end, which may indicate a read error. The rearrangement links TRBV7-6 to TRBJ2-5; D is tentatively TRBD1 or TRBD2 (5 bases each). CDR1 SGHVS and CDR2 FNYEAQ come from the germline V gene. This CDR3 comprises 16 residues. CDR3 region: CASSLLAGGMEEAQYF. The CDR3 DNA sequence: TGTGCCAGCAGCTTACTGGCTGGGGGTATGGAAGAGGCCCAGTACTTC.